Listed below are T cell receptor beta chains from one sample, sequenced in a study of cytomegalovirus exposure and HLA in healthy donors. The protocol was immunoSEQ multiplex PCR, while the TCRdb copy is restricted to in-frame clones and leaves out a portion. This table holds 150,000 or so clones, more than 60% found once. Source material: PBMCs. The receptors were sampled from a woman aged 40 to 49 in good health and CMV-seropositive. CDR3s include the opening cysteine and the closing phenylalanine or tryptophan. Clone size is shown for a subset of rows, as once, few, many or a class of expanded clone.

cdr3_aa	clone_size	v_call	j_call
CASSRDSNTGELFF	NA	TRBV7-2	TRBJ2-2
CASSPTRGWGVDEQFF	NA	TRBV9	TRBJ2-1
CASSFNRDTGELFF	once	TRBV7-6	TRBJ2-2
CASTGGRDQPQHF	NA	TRBV6-5	TRBJ1-5
CASSSQGREETQYF	NA	TRBV5-6	TRBJ2-5
CASSLAWLGHTDYEQYF	NA	TRBV7-6	NA
CASRIEANTEAFF	NA	TRBV11-2	TRBJ1-1
CASSQAASGFSDEQFF	NA	TRBV4-2	TRBJ2-1
CASSPTIQQPRGMNTEAFF	NA	TRBV18	TRBJ1-1
CAWSRSGTGFTEAFF	NA	TRBV30	TRBJ1-1
CASSITGDYQPQHF	NA	TRBV19	TRBJ1-5
CASSLASGGGGEQFF	NA	TRBV7-2	TRBJ2-1
CASSPRHGGFYEQYF	NA	TRBV4-1	TRBJ2-7
CASSARSAGAQHTGELFF	NA	TRBV9	TRBJ2-2
CASSQDSFNYGYTF	NA	TRBV4-3	TRBJ1-2
CASSLQGQNSPLHF	NA	TRBV7-9	TRBJ1-6
CATGSGQEVSDTQYF	NA	TRBV10-3	TRBJ2-3
CASSLAGRYGYTF	NA	TRBV28	TRBJ1-2
CASTPLTRRRGEGGYTF	NA	TRBV28	TRBJ1-2
CASSSDSHEQYF	NA	TRBV5-4	TRBJ2-7
CASSEAGRGLGYTF	NA	TRBV10-2	TRBJ1-2
CASSLGPGGKGGELFF	NA	TRBV11-3	TRBJ2-2
CASSLDSNRVF	few	TRBV5-6	TRBJ1-3
CASSTDRDAEAFF	NA	TRBV18	TRBJ1-1
CASNEGAGQPQHF	NA	TRBV19	TRBJ1-5
CASSSFLTGEAFF	NA	TRBV6-6	TRBJ1-1
CASSLMGREKLFF	NA	TRBV7-9	TRBJ1-4
CASSRLTAKGTEAFF	once	TRBV5-4	TRBJ1-1
CASSPPGQGGYEQYF	NA	TRBV28	TRBJ2-7
CAISAGLAGDQETQYF	NA	TRBV10-3	TRBJ2-5
CASSLVPGHPAFF	NA	TRBV11-2	TRBJ1-1
CAWSGVGGTEAFF	NA	TRBV30	TRBJ1-1
CASSVGTLTYNEQFF	NA	TRBV2	TRBJ2-1
CASSVGGNTGELFF	NA	TRBV19	TRBJ2-2
CASSPPRTGSIGELFF	NA	TRBV28	TRBJ2-2
CAIRNKQGYEQYF	NA	TRBV10-3	TRBJ2-7
CASSTYGTDTQYF	NA	TRBV13	TRBJ2-3
CASSFWGGSDTEAFF	few	TRBV13	TRBJ1-1
CASSVGARSSQETQYF	few	TRBV9	TRBJ2-5
CASTGTQSSPLHF	few	TRBV2	TRBJ1-6
CASTTGGASGNTIYF	few	TRBV5-1	TRBJ1-3